These 8 T cell receptor beta chains originate from one sample sequenced in a study of PD-L1 blockade in urothelial cancer. Libraries were prepared by immunoSEQ multiplex PCR; TCRdb keeps only in-frame clonotypes and omits some of them. The repertoire holds some 49,000 clones, roughly 85% seen once, with around 8% in the top ten. The sequencing used PBMCs, collected around atezolizumab (anti-PD-L1) treatment. All receptors derive from a man aged 60-69 years with urothelial cancer.

The rearrangement links TRBV7-2 to TRBJ2-3; D gene uncertain. This CDR3 is built from 15 residues. CDR1 is SGHTA, CDR2 FQGNSA, per germline. Trimming removed 1 base from V and 0 bases from J, with 8 bases in between. The CDR3 DNA is TGTGCCAGCAGCTTAGTAGTGCCAAGCACAGATACGCAGTATTTT. This translates into CASSLVVPSTDTQYF.

Comment on this clone: One junction end disagrees with the germline gene, perhaps due to a read error. This chain links TRBV7-7 with TRBJ2-5, with 10 bases matching TRBD2. CDR1 is SSHAT, CDR2 FNYEAQ, per germline (reference sequence). CDR3 length: 17 amino acids. The CDR3 loop reads CASSFYPSGGRGETQYF. CDR3 nucleotide sequence: TGTGCTAGCAGCTTTTACCCTAGCGGGGGCCGAGGGGAGACCCAGTACTTC.

This chain uses TRBV16 with TRBJ1-6; 8 bases match TRBD1. The CDR3 is 14 residues long. The germline V gene has CDR1 KGHSY and CDR2 FQNENV. The trim removed 4 bases at V and 10 bases at J, leaving 6 bases unmatched. The CDR3 region has the DNA TGTGCCAGCAGCCCAGGACAGGGAATCTCACCCCTCCACTTT. Its protein product is CASSPGQGISPLHF. The full variable domain, with the rest looked up from reference TRBV16 and TRBJ1-6, is GEEVAQTPKHLVRGEGQKAKLYCAPIKGHSYVFWYQQVLKNEFKFLISFQNENVFDETGMPKERFSAKCLPNSPCSLEIQATKLEDSAVYFCASSPGQGISPLHFGNGTRLTVT.

The chain links TRBV10-1 to TRBJ2-5; 12 bases are a match to TRBD2. The CDR3 has 14 residues. The ends lost 10 bases at V and 5 bases at J; junction bases unmatched: 8. Germline loops: CDR1 WNHNN, CDR2 SYGVQD (reference sequence). CDR3 bases: TGCGCCATCCCTAGCGGGGGGGCCTGGGAGACCCAGTACTTC. It translates to CAIPSGGAWETQYF.

V gene TRBV11-1 combines with J gene TRBJ2-5, with 7 bases that match TRBD1. J gave up 5 bases and V 6 bases, and 3 bases lay outside the gene matches. Germline CDR1 and CDR2: SGHAT and FQDESV (reference sequence). CDR3 length: 12 residues. CDR3 sequence (DNA): TGTGCCAGCAGTAACAGGGGTGAGACCCAGTACTTC. Protein sequence: CASSNRGETQYF. The full variable domain, completed using reference TRBV11-1 and TRBJ2-5, is EAEVAQSPRYKITEKSQAVAFWCDPISGHATLYWYRQILGQGPELLVQFQDESVVDDSQLPKDRFSAERLKGVDSTLKIQPAELGDSAMYLCASSNRGETQYFGPGTRLLVL.

The rearrangement uses TRBV7-8 and TRBJ1-1; D ambiguous. The CDR3 length is 15 residues. V gave up 5 bases and J gave up 2 bases, with 15 bases separating them. Germline V gives CDR1 SGHVS, CDR2 FQNEAQ. CDR3 in DNA: TGTGCCAGCAGCCCGCTGATGACGGGTAACACTGAAGCTTTCTTT. Amino acid sequence: CASSPLMTGNTEAFF.

The chain joins TRBV6-4 to TRBJ1-1; D remains unclear. The CDR3 runs 12 residues. Trimming removed 2 bases at V and 4 bases at J, with 5 bases between. Germline V gene sequence: CDR1 MRHNA, CDR2 SNTAGT. The CDR3, as DNA: TGTGCCAGCAGTGACCTTCGCACTGAAGCTTTCTTT. This gives the protein CASSDLRTEAFF.

CDR3 in DNA: TGTGCCAGCAGCTGGGGACAGGCAAATGAGCAGTTCTTC. Translated, it gives CASSWGQANEQFF. V is TRBV7-8 and J is TRBJ2-1; 8 positions agree with TRBD1. The V segment lost 4 bases and the J segment 7 bases; nucleotides outside the gene matches: 3. CDR3 length: 13 amino acids. Germline CDR1 SGHVS, CDR2 FQNEAQ.